These 5 T cell receptor beta chains share one sample of origin, sequenced in a study of blood T cell repertoires in COVID-19. This table comes from immunoSEQ multiplex PCR, and its TCRdb copy is limited to in-frame clones, with some not included. Of some 200,000 clones in the sample, 75% to 85% were seen once. The sample consisted of PBMCs or T cells enriched from blood (not recorded which). The receptors were sampled from a woman in her forties with acute COVID-19.

This chain joins TRBV9 and TRBJ2-3, with TRBD2 identical over 7 bases. Trimming at V came to 0 bases and at J to 5 bases, leaving 9 bases not matched to a gene. Per the germline V gene, CDR1 is SGDLS and CDR2 is YYNGEE. The CDR3 runs to 16 residues. CDR3 residues: CASSVGGRGTRDTQYF. The CDR3 nucleotides are TGTGCCAGCAGCGTAGGGGGGAGGGGAACTAGAGATACGCAGTATTTT.

The chain is built from TRBV18 and TRBJ2-3; 12 bases agree with TRBD2. Germline CDR1 KGHSH, CDR2 LQKENI. Unmatched junction bases numbered 3, after V lost 8 bases and J lost 3 bases. The CDR3 has 14 amino acids. The CDR3 protein is CASDGTSGTDTQYF. CDR3 nucleotides: TGTGCCAGCGACGGGACTAGCGGGACAGATACGCAGTATTTT.

The chain is built from TRBV3-1 (or the pseudogene TRBV3-2) and TRBJ1-2; perhaps TRBD1 as D (5 bases). The CDR3 runs 15 residues. CDR1 is LGHDT, CDR2 YNNKEL, per germline (reference sequence). Trimming left V 4 bases short and J 4 bases short, with 16 bases between. CDR3: CASSPTFRGSYGYTF. In DNA, the CDR3 is TGTGCCAGCAGCCCGACGTTTCGGGGGTCCTATGGCTACACCTTC.

The rearrangement uses TRBV11-2 and TRBJ2-5; D may be TRBD1 (6 bases). From germline, CDR1 is SGHAT and CDR2 FQNNGV. The CDR3 is made up of 13 amino acids. The V gene lost 4 bases and the J gene lost 5 bases, with 11 bases spanning the gap. The CDR3 sequence: CASSSGQRETQYF. The CDR3 nucleotides read TGTGCCAGCAGCTCGGGACAACGGGAGACCCAGTACTTC.

This clone was seen only a few times. The chain has TRBV30 and TRBJ1-2; D is ambiguous. The CDR3 spans 9 residues. CDR1 is GTSNPN, CDR2 SVGIG, per germline (reference sequence). V dropped 8 bases and J dropped 2 bases, with 3 bases sitting between them. CDR3 sequence reads: CALNYGYTF. CDR3 nucleotide sequence: TGTGCCCTGAACTATGGCTACACCTTC.